This TCR beta chain was observed in a study of T-cell memory formation after mild COVID-19 (dated by TCRdb to about 2021). Background on the whole study: TCR sequence clusters from the two donors were largely donor specific. T-cell clones expanding and contracting after mild COVID-19 in a couple of donors were tracked by longitudinal TCRalpha and TCRbeta repertoire sequencing. The cohort comprised two young, previously healthy adult volunteers, one female and one male.

Ficoll-Paque density gradient centrifugation was used to isolate PBMCs. What the study reported, not specific to this receptor: Some responding clones were detected in pre-infection memory, suggesting pre-existing cross-reactive memory T cells joined the SARS-CoV-2 response. The study included only a couple of mild cases, and larger cohorts that include severe cases with pre-infection samples were judged to be necessary. SARS-CoV-2 specificity of the second-wave clones peaking on day 37 was not confirmed. Clones contracting from day 15 to 85 had balanced CD4/CD8 phenotypes, while a second wave expanding from day 15 to 37 was biased towards CD4+. Contracting CD4+ clones turned up mainly in the CM and EM memory subsets, whereas EMRA was where CD8+ clones were enriched.

The listed sequencing device is Illumina NovaSeq 6000. TCRalpha and TCRbeta cDNA libraries were constructed by 5'RACE with constant-segment primers, with sample barcodes and unique molecular identifiers being introduced. Trizol reagent was used to extract RNA from every sample. Library amplification was performed in two PCR steps, and a second sample barcode and Illumina TruSeq adapters were introduced in the second step. The libraries were sequenced on an Illumina NovaSeq using 2 x 150 bp paired-end reads. In the authors' own workflow: The reads were demultiplexed and collapsed into UMI-guided consensus sequences using migec v1.2.7. Using mixcr v2.1.11, the UMI consensuses were aligned to TRA and TRB V and J templates and assembled into clonotypes. Expanded or contracted clonotypes were those called significant by both edgeR and NoisET, with noise models trained on biological replicates. For edgeR calls, the cutoffs were a false discovery rate-adjusted p below 0.01 and a log2 fold-change threshold of 1. PCA with hierarchical clustering of max-normalized trajectories of the 1000 most abundant clonotypes was used as exploratory dynamics analysis. Each responding clone was given a CD4 or CD8 phenotype based on the CD4+ and CD8+ repertoires, which had been sequenced separately. The public reads were quality trimmed at Q25 with fastp and then assembled into clones with MiXCR by TCRdb, keeping productive beta chains. Each entry is one CDR3 protein sequence, shown with its most common DNA and genes. None of the V and J calls come from the authors' own analysis; TCRdb made them. For this sample there are about 290,000 distinct CDR3 sequences; roughly 17% appear just once. Roughly 23% of the sample rests with the top ten.

Details on this clonotype: This receptor's antigen is unknown. No base-level quality is on record; no much larger clone is a single base apart.

Taken from cysteine to phenylalanine, the CDR3 has 13 residues. Solely the CDR3 DNA is kept, with 39 bases framed from the first base. Unmatched junction bases come to 3, with V trimmed by 3 bases and J by 5 bases. The germline V gene (reference sequence) gives CDR1 as SSHAT and CDR2 as FNYEAQ. This TCR was recovered from a man younger than 35 who had mild COVID-19 (a few samples of this study predate the infection). The sample titles of this study are shuffled in the database, so cell type and time point are left out; the donor was told from shared clones. The chain joins TRBV7-7 to TRBJ2-5; 7 of the junction bases match TRBD2. Sequencing was carried out using PBMCs or a T cell subset sorted from them (not recorded which). The CDR3 reads as follows: CASSFGRGETQYF. The DNA sequence is as follows: TGTGCCAGCAGCTTCGGGCGGGGGGAGACCCAGTACTTC.